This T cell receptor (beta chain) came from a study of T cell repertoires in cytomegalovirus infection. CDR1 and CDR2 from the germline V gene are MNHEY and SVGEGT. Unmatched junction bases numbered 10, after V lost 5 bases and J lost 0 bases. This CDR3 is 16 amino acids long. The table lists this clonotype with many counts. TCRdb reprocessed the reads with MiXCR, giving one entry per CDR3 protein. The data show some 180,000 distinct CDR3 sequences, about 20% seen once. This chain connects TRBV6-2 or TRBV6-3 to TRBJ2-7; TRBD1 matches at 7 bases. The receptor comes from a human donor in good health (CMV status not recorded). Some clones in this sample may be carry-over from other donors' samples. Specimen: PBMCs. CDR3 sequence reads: CASSTPPGQTSYEQYF. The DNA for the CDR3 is TGTGCCAGCAGTACCCCCCCGGGACAGACCTCCTACGAGCAGTACTTC.